Each of the 3 T cell receptor beta chains below was sequenced from the same sample in a study of regulatory T cells. The PCR used 52 TRBV and 13 TRBJ primers. The assay was immunoSEQ multiplex PCR, and TCRdb's table has in-frame clones only and misses some. Of about 35,000 clones listed, 70% to 90% are singletons. Their target antigens are unknown. Study-wide points: Hydrophobic residues at CDR3 positions 6 and 7 were enriched in conventional CD4+ T cells of CD3G-deficient patients.

Input material: conventional CD4+ T cells sorted from blood. The source of these receptors is a person under 35 with CD3G deficiency.

Only one count was recorded for this clone. J is TRBJ2-1 and V is TRBV28, with D possibly matching TRBD2 (5 bases). CDR1 and CDR2 (germline): MDHEN, SYDVKM. The CDR3 loop spans 15 amino acids. V shed 1 base and J shed 2 bases, with 9 bases lying between them. This CDR3 is CASSLYPSTYNEQFF. CDR3 bases: TGTGCCAGCAGTTTATATCCTAGCACCTACAATGAGCAGTTCTTC.

This chain connects TRBV28 to TRBJ2-4, with TRBD1 matching 7 bases. Germline V CDR1 and CDR2: MDHEN, SYDVKM. Trimming cost V 5 bases and J 5 bases; bases outside gene matches: 6. CDR3 size: 14 residues. The CDR3 nucleotides are TGTGCCAGCAGTGGACCGGGACAGCAAAACATTCAGTACTTC. It codes for CASSGPGQQNIQYF.

The rearrangement uses TRBV28 and TRBJ2-7; D may be TRBD2 (5 bases). V dropped 4 bases and J dropped 4 bases, with 17 bases sitting between them. Germline V CDR1 and CDR2: MDHEN, SYDVKM. The CDR3 is made up of 15 amino acids. For the CDR3, the DNA is TGTGCCAGCAGTTCCAGGACCGCGAGGGTATACGAGCAGTACTTC. It encodes CASSSRTARVYEQYF.